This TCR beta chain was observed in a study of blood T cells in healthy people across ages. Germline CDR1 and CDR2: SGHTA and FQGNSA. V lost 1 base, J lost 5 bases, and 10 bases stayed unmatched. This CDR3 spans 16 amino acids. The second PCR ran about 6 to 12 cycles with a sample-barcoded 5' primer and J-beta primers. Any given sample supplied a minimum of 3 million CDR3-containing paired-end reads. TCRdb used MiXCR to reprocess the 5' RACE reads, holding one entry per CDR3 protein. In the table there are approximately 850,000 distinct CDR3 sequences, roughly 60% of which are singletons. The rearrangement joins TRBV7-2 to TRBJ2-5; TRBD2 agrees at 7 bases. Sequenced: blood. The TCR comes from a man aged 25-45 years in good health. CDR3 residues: CASSLVWREFRETQYF. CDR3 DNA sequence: TGTGCCAGCAGCTTAGTATGGCGGGAGTTTCGGGAGACCCAGTACTTC.